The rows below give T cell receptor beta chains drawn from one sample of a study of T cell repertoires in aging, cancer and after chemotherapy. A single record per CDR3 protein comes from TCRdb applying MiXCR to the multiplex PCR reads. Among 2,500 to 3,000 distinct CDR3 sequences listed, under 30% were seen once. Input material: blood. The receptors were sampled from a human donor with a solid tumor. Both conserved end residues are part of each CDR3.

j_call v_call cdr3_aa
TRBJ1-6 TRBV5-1 CASSLGRDSPLHF
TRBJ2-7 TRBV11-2 CASSLTGFFYEQYF
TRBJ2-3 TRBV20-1 CSAREDRGLSDTQYF
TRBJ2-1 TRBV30 CAWSGGQGVLWEQFF
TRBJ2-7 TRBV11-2 CASSLGPRTDTGLAGNHEQYF
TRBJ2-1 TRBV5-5 CASSLAGAISSYNEQFF
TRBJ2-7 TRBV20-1 CSASPVLFEQYF
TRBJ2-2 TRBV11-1 CASSLSGVSTGELFF
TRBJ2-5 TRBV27 CASSWTIQETQYF
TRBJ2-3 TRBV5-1 CASSPNRDSTDTQYF
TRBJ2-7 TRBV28 CASSLMLGQWDYEQYF
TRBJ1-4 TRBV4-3 CASSQDIGGKLFF
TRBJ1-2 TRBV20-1 CSAGQGASSPSYTF
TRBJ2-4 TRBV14 CASSQDLSVAGMGSGKNIQYF
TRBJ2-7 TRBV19 CASRRSGSVDEQYF
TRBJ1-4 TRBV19 CASSPLETGKNEKLFF
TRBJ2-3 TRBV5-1 CASSLRTASGDTQYF
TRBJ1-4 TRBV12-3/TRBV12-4 CASSRGQREKLFF
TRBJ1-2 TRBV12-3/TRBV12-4 CASSFQTTHYGYTF
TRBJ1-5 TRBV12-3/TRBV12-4 CAQGASQPQHF
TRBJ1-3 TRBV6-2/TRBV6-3 CASLRLSGNTIYF
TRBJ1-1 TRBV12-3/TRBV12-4 CATGYMGTEAFF
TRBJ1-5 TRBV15 CATSSTGGSNQPQHF
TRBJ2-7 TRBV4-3 CASSQSLSTSFGHEQYF